Listed here are 28 T cell receptor beta chains from one sample, sequenced in a study of T cells in Graves' hyperthyroidism and ophthalmopathy. Using RNA transcripts as the source, TCR beta CDR3 regions were amplified. A first-round RT-PCR of the TCR CDR3 used the HTBI primer set. MiXCR was run by TCRdb on the multiplex PCR reads, yielding one entry per CDR3 protein. Of hundreds of thousands of distinct CDR3 sequences listed, over 15% are singletons. Sequencing used blood. Source of these receptors: a woman aged 45 to 65 with Graves' hyperthyroidism that later progressed to Graves' ophthalmopathy.

This clonotype was detected a few times. This chain links TRBV5-5 with TRBJ2-6; 7 nucleotides match TRBD1. This CDR3 has 15 amino acids. Per the germline V gene, CDR1 is SGHKS and CDR2 is YYEKEE (reference sequence). Unmatched junction bases numbered 7, after V lost 4 bases and J lost 6 bases. CDR3 sequence reads: CASSPTGYEANVLTF. The CDR3 bases are TGTGCCAGCAGCCCGACAGGGTATGAGGCCAACGTCCTGACTTTC.

There are many counts of this clonotype. The chain couples TRBV9 to TRBJ1-1; D uncertain. Trimming took 0 bases from V and 3 from J, leaving 3 bases between them. Germline CDR1 SGDLS, CDR2 YYNGEE. The CDR3 has 12 residues. The CDR3: CASSVVDTEAFF. The CDR3, as DNA: TGTGCCAGCAGCGTAGTTGACACTGAAGCTTTCTTT.

This clonotype has at least ten counts. The rearrangement uses TRBV2 and TRBJ2-1, with a weak D call TRBD1 (6 bases). The CDR3 runs to 17 residues. Germline V gene lookup returns CDR1 SNHLY and CDR2 FYNNEI. Between the trimmed V and J ends, which lost 8 bases and 1 base, there was a span of 21 bases. CDR3 sequence (DNA): TGTGCCAGCTCTTACTCAACAGGGATTTGGTCCTACAATGAGCAGTTCTTC. It encodes CASSYSTGIWSYNEQFF.

This clonotype has just a few counts. This chain joins TRBV12-3 or TRBV12-4 and TRBJ2-1, with D possibly being TRBD1 (6 bases). The CDR3 spans 13 residues. Trimming shortened V by 7 bases and J by 14 bases, and 21 bases separated the two germline ends. CDR3 coding DNA: TGTGCCAGCAATCTTTATGGATCGGGACAAAAGTTCTTC. Its translation is CASNLYGSGQKFF.

The table lists this clonotype with a few counts. The chain recombines TRBV7-9 with TRBJ1-3; D perhaps matches TRBD1 (5 bases). The CDR3 contains 16 residues. V was cut by 4 bases and J by 0 bases, with 13 bases left in between. Germline loops: CDR1 SEHNR, CDR2 FQNEAQ (reference sequence). For the CDR3, the DNA is TGTGCCAGCAGCTCGACAGAGAAATTCTCTGGAAACACCATATATTTT. It is translated as CASSSTEKFSGNTIYF.

The V gene is TRBV12-3 or TRBV12-4, the J gene TRBJ1-3; D is unclear. With 2 bases removed from V and 4 bases from J, the gap between germline ends came to 9 bases. CDR3 length equals 14 residues. CDR3 loop: CASSLLVAGNTIYF. CDR3 DNA sequence: TGTGCCAGCAGTTTATTGGTAGCGGGAAACACCATATATTTT.

The V call is TRBV9, the J call TRBJ2-3; D is unclear. Germline CDR1 SGDLS, CDR2 YYNGEE. V was shortened by 4 bases and J by 2 bases, with 14 bases between the two germline ends. The CDR3 sequence is 15 residues long. The CDR3 reads CASSLGYSLTDTQYF. DNA for the CDR3: TGTGCCAGCAGCTTGGGTTATTCCCTCACAGATACGCAGTATTTT.

This clonotype was seen ten or more times. The V and J genes are TRBV9 and TRBJ1-4; D ambiguous. CDR1 is SGDLS, CDR2 YYNGEE, per germline. Trimming cost V 4 bases and J 7 bases, with 17 bases left between them. This CDR3 contains 15 residues. CDR3 coding DNA: TGTGCCAGCAGCCCCCAGTCATCCGAGCGTGAAAAACTGTTTTTT. Protein: CASSPQSSEREKLFF.

The chain uses TRBV27 and TRBJ1-6; possibly TRBD1 for D (6 bases). V lost 4 bases to trimming and J lost 10 bases, with 17 bases between them. The CDR3 length is 15 residues. CDR1 and CDR2 (germline): MNHEY, SMNVEV (reference sequence). Written as DNA, the CDR3 is TGTGCCAGCAGTTACTCTTTGAAGGGGGAGTCACCCCTCCACTTT. It encodes CASSYSLKGESPLHF.

The J gene is TRBJ1-1, the V gene TRBV19, with 7 bases fitting TRBD1. CDR1 is LNHDA, CDR2 SQIVND, per germline (reference sequence). V lost 3 bases, J lost 5 bases, and 12 bases stayed unmatched. The CDR3 is 16 residues long. CDR3 in amino acids: CASSIWRGRGETEAFF. The CDR3, as DNA: TGTGCCAGTAGTATCTGGAGGGGGCGAGGTGAGACTGAAGCTTTCTTT.

V gene TRBV20-1 combines with J gene TRBJ2-7; no reliable D call. The CDR3 totals 15 residues. Looked up from germline, CDR1 is DFQATT and CDR2 is SNEGSKA (reference sequence). Trimming took off 3 bases at V and 3 bases at J, with 18 bases between the two ends. The DNA of the CDR3 is TGCAGTGCTAGTAGGGCTAGGGAACTCCACTACGAGCAGTACTTC. Translation gives CSASRARELHYEQYF.

This clonotype has a handful of counts. This chain joins TRBV5-8 and TRBJ2-3, with TRBD1 as a possible D gene (7 bases). The CDR3 sequence is 16 residues long. Germline CDR1 SGHTS, CDR2 YDEGEE. V lost 1 base and J lost 1, with 13 bases in between. CDR3 amino acids: CASSLWGDSRTDTQYF. CDR3 nucleotides: TGTGCCAGCAGCTTGTGGGGGGACAGCCGCACAGATACGCAGTATTTT.

This clonotype was observed a handful of times. The chain employs TRBV7-2 and TRBJ2-5, with 8 bases identical to TRBD2. The CDR3 contains 19 residues. Germline CDR1 reads SGHTA; CDR2 reads FQGNSA. V trimming: 4 bases; J trimming: 0 bases; junction bases outside the gene matches: 16. CDR3: CASSSQGSELAAYQETQYF. The CDR3, as DNA: TGTGCCAGCAGCTCCCAAGGATCCGAACTAGCGGCGTACCAAGAGACCCAGTACTTC.

This clonotype was observed at least ten times. The V and J genes are TRBV12-3 or TRBV12-4 and TRBJ2-5; D might be TRBD2 (6 bases). The V and J ends lost 3 bases and 5 bases respectively, with 13 bases between them. The length of the CDR3 is 14 residues. The DNA for the CDR3 is TGTGCCAGCAGTTTTCGCGGGGCCGGGGAGACCCAGTACTTC. Protein sequence: CASSFRGAGETQYF.

This clonotype showed up just a few times. The chain couples TRBV19 to TRBJ2-7, with 11 bases identical to TRBD1. Per germline, CDR1 LNHDA and CDR2 SQIVND (reference sequence). The CDR3 has 18 residues. V lost 5 bases and J lost 6; bases outside the gene matches: 18. The CDR3: CASSGQGAEPFSPPEQYF. As DNA, the CDR3 is TGTGCCAGTAGTGGACAGGGGGCTGAACCATTTTCTCCCCCCGAGCAGTACTTC.

This clonotype was observed many times. The chain carries TRBV29-1 and TRBJ1-1, with D maybe TRBD1 (6 bases). V was cut by 1 base and J by 0 bases, with 6 bases left in between. The CDR3 runs to 13 residues. Germline-derived CDR1 and CDR2 are SQVTM and ANQGSEA. CDR3 nucleotide sequence: TGCAGCGTTGAAGGGGACATGAACACTGAAGCTTTCTTT. Translation: CSVEGDMNTEAFF.

This clonotype was recorded many times. The chain recombines TRBV20-1 with TRBJ2-1; 16 bases match TRBD2. V was pared by 4 bases and J by 4 bases, with 4 bases of the junction left unmatched. This CDR3 region has 16 residues. Germline V gene lookup returns CDR1 DFQATT and CDR2 SNEGSKA (reference sequence). The CDR3, as DNA: TGCAGTGCTACGGGACTAGCGGGGGGGAGGTACAATGAGCAGTTCTTC. Protein: CSATGLAGGRYNEQFF.

In its sample, this clonotype was seen many times. The V call is TRBV6-1, the J call TRBJ1-4; 11 bases are shared with TRBD1. CDR1 is MNHNS, CDR2 SASEGT, per germline. This CDR3 comprises 19 residues. The junction had 12 bases not matched to a gene; V was cut back by 6 bases and J by 0 bases. The CDR3: CASSRIPGQGGSTNEKLFF. Here the CDR3 DNA reads TGTGCCAGCAGCAGAATCCCGGGACAGGGGGGATCAACTAATGAAAAACTGTTTTTT.

This sequence joins TRBV13 and TRBJ2-7; 9 bases agree with TRBD1. This CDR3 comprises 16 residues. CDR1 and CDR2 from the germline V gene are PRHDT and FYEKMQ (reference sequence). The V gene end was trimmed by 3 bases and the J gene end by 4 bases; junction bases not matched to a gene: 10. The CDR3 bases are TGTGCCAGCAGCTTCTGGACAGGGGCTGGTGTGTACGAGCAGTACTTC. This encodes CASSFWTGAGVYEQYF.

This clonotype was seen only a few times. The rearrangement links TRBV12-3 or TRBV12-4 to TRBJ2-2; no firm D call. The CDR3 is made up of 13 amino acids. The germline V and J ends were trimmed by 11 bases and 3 bases, with 13 bases remaining between them. The CDR3 bases are TGTGCCTACTCGGCGGACCACACCGGGGAGCTGTTTTTT. This sequence encodes CAYSADHTGELFF.

At least ten counts were recorded for this clonotype. The chain uses TRBV6-1 and TRBJ1-1; D is unclear. V was trimmed by 9 bases and J by 1 base, leaving 6 bases between them. This CDR3 is 11 amino acids long. Germline V gene data show CDR1 as MNHNS and CDR2 as SASEGT. In DNA, the CDR3 is TGTGCCAGTAGACGGAACACTGAAGCTTTCTTT. Encoded protein: CASRRNTEAFF.

Points on this clonotype: A much larger clone differs from this one at a single base, so this may be a read error. The chain couples TRBV5-1 to TRBJ1-2, with a weak D call TRBD1 (5 bases). Germline V lookup: CDR1 SGHRS, CDR2 YFSETQ. The CDR3 covers 14 residues. The CDR3 region has the DNA TGCGCCGGCAGCTGGGGGGAGAATAACTATGGCTACACCTTC. Protein product: CAGSWGENNYGYTF.

The gene calls are TRBV12-5 and TRBJ2-3; 9 bases agree with TRBD1. Germline loops: CDR1 LGHNT, CDR2 FRNRAP. This CDR3 is 16 amino acids long. Trimming cost V 6 bases and J 2 bases; bases outside gene matches: 9. In DNA form, the CDR3 reads TGTGCTAGTGGCCGGGACAGGGACCCCCCCACAGATACGCAGTATTTT. Translation gives CASGRDRDPPTDTQYF. Supplemented by reference TRBV12-5 and TRBJ2-3, the full variable domain reads DARVTQTPRHKVTEMGQEVTMRCQPILGHNTVFWYRQTMMQGLELLAYFRNRAPLDDSGMPKDRFSAEMPDATLATLKIQPSEPRDSAVYFCASGRDRDPPTDTQYFGPGTRLTVL.

The chain uses TRBV6-1 and TRBJ1-2, with TRBD1 as a possible D gene (5 bases). CDR3 length equals 16 residues. CDR1 and CDR2 (germline): MNHNS, SASEGT. V was trimmed by 6 bases and J by 4 bases, leaving 21 bases between them. This CDR3 is CASRDPLGTVLYGYTF. CDR3 DNA sequence: TGTGCCAGCAGGGATCCCCTCGGGACGGTCCTCTATGGCTACACCTTC.

This clonotype was observed a handful of times. This sequence joins TRBV9 and TRBJ2-2; 7 positions match TRBD2. The V gene end was trimmed by 2 bases and the J gene end by 0 bases; junction bases not matched to a gene: 7. CDR3 length equals 17 residues. Germline V gene lookup returns CDR1 SGDLS and CDR2 YYNGEE. The CDR3 region is CASSVGGTKANTGELFF. Written as DNA, the CDR3 is TGTGCCAGCAGCGTGGGGGGGACGAAGGCGAACACCGGGGAGCTGTTTTTT.

This sequence joins TRBV4-2 and TRBJ2-2; no reliable D call. Trimming removed 4 bases at V and 0 bases at J, with 12 bases between. Germline V gives CDR1 LGHNA, CDR2 YNFKEQ. This CDR3 has 16 amino acids. The CDR3 DNA is TGTGCCAGCAGCCTTTACAGCGCTACGAACACCGGGGAGCTGTTTTTT. It specifies CASSLYSATNTGELFF.

This clonotype was counted between two and nine times. The chain employs TRBV28 and TRBJ2-2; D unclear. V lost 6 bases, J lost 4 bases, and 9 bases lay in between. Germline CDR1 MDHEN, CDR2 SYDVKM. The CDR3 runs 13 residues. Here the CDR3 reads CASRTGLTGELFF. The CDR3 DNA sequence: TGTGCCAGCAGAACGGGCCTCACCGGGGAGCTGTTTTTT.

This clonotype occurred many times. The chain has TRBV11-2 and TRBJ1-6, with no clear D. The length of the CDR3 is 14 residues. CDR1 is SGHAT, CDR2 FQNNGV, per germline. The V end was cut by 2 bases, the J end by 4 bases, with 6 bases between. Written as DNA, the CDR3 is TGTGCCAGCAGCTTACGGAGGTATAATTCACCCCTCCACTTT. It translates to CASSLRRYNSPLHF.